This TCR beta chain derives from a study of blood T cell repertoires in COVID-19 (dated by TCRdb to the early 2020s). Background on the whole study: The collaborator samples originated in the United States, Italy and Spain and spanned the acute and convalescent phases of COVID-19. Subjects who had been exposed to COVID-19, were actively infected with it, or had recovered from it provided the deeply sampled blood TCRbeta repertoires that made up the dataset. The repertoires were released in a freely available public database meant as a resource for research on the immune response to SARS-CoV-2. The prospective study material was composed of cDNA or gDNA derived from T cells, B-cell-depleted T cells, or PBMCs. Where available, HLA class I and class II types were obtained from metadata supplied by the sample provider rather than from assay-based typing. Samples were obtained from the ongoing ImmuneRACE study (first 160 participants) and from about 1,300 subjects provided by 6 global collaborators. Sample metadata almost always included a de-identified subject ID, COVID-19 status, age in years and sex.

TCRbeta CDR3 regions were amplified from genomic DNA by means of the immunoSEQ Assay, a bias-controlled multiplex PCR. The study's own analysis went as follows. Nucleated cell counts per sample were estimated from amplification of reference gene primers within the assay. To quantify the absolute abundance of each unique TCRbeta CDR3 rearrangement, sequence reads were collapsed and filtered. Productive Simpson clonality was computed per sample as the square root of Simpson's diversity index over productive rearrangements. The clones in this table, taken by TCRdb from immuneACCESS, are in-frame only. Not every clone is retained; where verified, under half of the shortfall comes from an unresolved V gene, and the cause of the rest is unknown. V and J calls and clone size are copied from that table; D and trimming were computed from the DNA. Within this sample are about 50,000 clones, with around 90% of them counted one time only. The ten top clones hold around 30% of the sample.

Findings and caveats that apply to the study as a whole: How much clinical and demographic metadata was included differed by source and by participant, and the metadata was provided uncurated.

In regard to this clone: What this receptor recognizes is not known. No base qualities exist here, and no much larger clone lies one base off it.

Whole blood was collected in K2EDTA tubes by collaborating institutions according to the institutions' own protocols. For TCRbeta analysis, collaborators shipped samples in one of three forms: frozen whole blood, isolated PBMCs, or DNA extracted from either of those sample types. V is cut by 6 bases and J by 4 bases, and the space between the germline ends is 18 bases. CDR1 is given as SQVTM and CDR2 as ANQGSEA, both from the germline V gene. The CDR3 measures 14 amino acids from cysteine to phenylalanine. Of the read, only the CDR3 DNA is kept; its 42 bases are in frame from base 1. Recombination joined TRBV29-1 with TRBJ2-5; the D gene is possibly TRBD2, with 7 bases matching. Sequenced: peripheral blood. The TCR was taken from an elderly woman with acute or convalescent COVID-19. The CDR3 in this case is CSVSAGARGETQYF. The base sequence is TGCAGCGTCAGCGCGGGGGCCCGCGGAGAGACCCAGTACTTC.